This T cell receptor beta chain was sequenced during a study of response to subunit inactivated influenza vaccine (dated by TCRdb to between 2017 and 2018). Context from the whole study: Deep quantitative T cell receptor repertoire profiling was used in the study to track responses to a trivalent subunit inactivated influenza vaccine.

The library was built by means of RT-PCR. Data came from an Illumina HiSeq 2500. Using fastp at Q25 and MiXCR, TCRdb reprocessed the public reads and kept productive beta chains. Each CDR3 protein appears once, grouped with its most common genes and DNA. The sample profile shows about half a million distinct CDR3 sequences; less than 8% of them were found once. Of the sample, 10% to 15% falls within the top ten clones. The CDR3 holds 11 amino acids from the cysteine to the phenylalanine. Of all the DNA, just the CDR3 is kept, 33 bases in frame from base 1. According to the germline V gene, CDR1 reads SGHDT and CDR2 reads YYEEEE. V lost 4 bases and J lost 8 bases; the stretch between them is 8 bases long. Overall results and qualifications from the work: According to the authors, only a limited number of new T cells may be recruited by each seasonal influenza vaccination.

In its sample, this clonotype was seen a few times. What antigen it recognizes has not been identified. Within one base of it there is no much larger clone, and no base qualities were kept. Specimen: PBMCs from blood, collected about 23 months after vaccination. The V and J segments used are TRBV5-6 and TRBJ2-3; the D gene cannot be named for sure. The TCR comes from a man aged 45 to 70 who received an inactivated influenza vaccine. Donor details come from another sample of the same person, matched by shared clones. For the CDR3, the sequence is CASSREGTQYF. The nucleotide sequence is TGTGCCAGCAGCCGTGAAGGTACGCAGTATTTT.